Each of the 8 T cell receptor beta chains below was sequenced from the same sample in a study of blood T cell repertoires in COVID-19. Assay: immunoSEQ multiplex PCR; the TCRdb copy retains only in-frame clones and omits some. Among about 200,000 clones listed, 80% to 95% were seen once. Sequencing used peripheral blood. The receptors stem from a man aged 55-75 years with COVID-19, enrolled during active disease.

This clone was seen only a few times. This sequence joins TRBV5-4 and TRBJ1-2, with D perhaps matching TRBD1 (5 bases). V was trimmed by 0 bases and J by 3 bases, leaving 9 bases between them. The CDR3 has 14 residues. Germline CDR1 reads SGHNT; CDR2 reads YYREEE (reference sequence). CDR3 nucleotides: TGTGCCAGCAGCTTGGCCGTACAGGACTATGGCTACACCTTC. Residues: CASSLAVQDYGYTF.

The chain has TRBV5-1 and TRBJ1-4; the match to TRBD1 covers 7 bases. CDR3 length: 16 amino acids. Germline CDR1 reads SGHRS; CDR2 reads YFSETQ. J lost 13 bases, V lost 2 bases, and 17 bases had no gene match. CDR3 DNA sequence: TGCGCCAGCAGCTTAGGGACAGTGAGTCCCAAGGTCGGACTGTTTTTT. It codes for CASSLGTVSPKVGLFF.

The rearrangement links TRBV5-4 to TRBJ2-5; 7 nucleotides align to TRBD2. After removal of 4 bases from V and 6 bases from J, the junction contained 18 bases not matched to a gene. Germline CDR1 SGHNT, CDR2 YYREEE (reference sequence). The CDR3 has 17 residues. CDR3 protein: CASSPASGGGSGKTQYF. CDR3 DNA sequence: TGTGCCAGCAGCCCGGCCAGTGGTGGCGGGAGTGGAAAGACCCAGTACTTC.

J is TRBJ2-7 and V is TRBV30; TRBD1 agrees at 8 bases. Trimming removed 2 bases from V and 5 bases from J; junction bases left unmatched: 8. The CDR3 covers 14 residues. CDR1 GTSNPN and CDR2 SVGIG come from the germline V gene (reference sequence). This CDR3 is CAWSSGQGSHEQYF. Here the CDR3 DNA reads TGTGCCTGGAGTTCCGGACAGGGCAGCCACGAGCAGTACTTC.

The genes are TRBV5-1 and TRBJ2-1, with D possibly TRBD1 on 6 matching bases. Trimming shortened V by 0 bases and J by 5 bases, and 12 bases separated the two germline ends. The germline V gene has CDR1 SGHRS and CDR2 YFSETQ. The CDR3 spans 15 residues. The CDR3 sequence is CASSLGQVPDNEQFF. Here the CDR3 DNA reads TGCGCCAGCAGCTTGGGACAGGTGCCCGACAATGAGCAGTTCTTC.

This chain links TRBV6-6 with TRBJ2-3; 15 nucleotides line up with TRBD2. V lost 9 bases and J lost 0; bases outside the gene matches: 4. CDR1 is MNHNY, CDR2 SVGAGI, per germline (reference sequence). This CDR3 spans 16 amino acids. CDR3 residues: CASRTSGRVSTDTQYF. CDR3 in DNA: TGTGCCAGTCGGACTAGCGGGAGGGTTAGCACAGATACGCAGTATTTT.

The CDR3 nucleotides read TGTGCCAGCAGCTTGCAGGGGAACACTGAAGCTTTCTTT. This translates into CASSLQGNTEAFF. The chain uses TRBV11-3 and TRBJ1-1; the D gene is possibly TRBD1 (5 bases). CDR1 and CDR2 (germline): SGHNT, YENEEA. The length of the CDR3 is 13 residues. V dropped 3 bases and J dropped 1 base, with 6 bases sitting between them.

This clone came up once. This chain links TRBV15 with TRBJ2-7, with D unresolved. The ends were cut back, 5 bases at V and 2 bases at J, with 13 bases in the middle. From germline, CDR1 is LNHNV and CDR2 YYDKDF (reference sequence). The CDR3 spans 14 residues. The CDR3 DNA is TGTGCCACCAGCCCGACCTATGGAGCCTACGAGCAGTACTTC. Its translation is CATSPTYGAYEQYF.